This T cell receptor (beta chain) was identified during a study of OX40 agonist ivuxolimab in advanced cancers. Study context: Patients were treated with ivuxolimab, an agonistic anti-OX40 (CD134) antibody. Patients treated during dose escalation were battling hepatocellular carcinoma, melanoma, renal cell or head and neck cancer.

Trimming pared 5 bases from V and 7 bases from J, leaving 9 bases between. Germline V lookup: CDR1 KGHSH, CDR2 LQKENI. This CDR3 region has 11 residues. Sampling of blood occurred at baseline, cycle 4 day 1, and cycle 7 day 1. The protocol was immunoSEQ multiplex PCR, while the TCRdb copy is restricted to in-frame clones and leaves out a portion. This table holds more than 95,000 clones, around 94% found once. The V gene is TRBV18, the J gene TRBJ2-7; D remains unclear. The receptor was isolated from an adult with an advanced solid tumor such as melanoma, head and neck, liver or kidney cancer. Sequencing used CD4+ or CD8+ T cells sorted from blood, obtained in a trial of the OX40 agonist ivuxolimab. The CDR3 DNA reads TGTGCCAGCTCATCCACCTTGGAGCAGTACTTC. This sequence encodes CASSSTLEQYF.